The 22 T cell receptor beta chains below come from one sample, sequenced in a study of blood T cells in healthy people across ages. Together with a sample-barcoded 5' primer, a J-beta primer mix was included in a second PCR lasting roughly 6 to 12 cycles. From the 5' RACE reads, TCRdb called clonotypes with MiXCR, one entry per CDR3 protein. The top ten hold 30% to 40% of the sample, which has hundreds of thousands of distinct CDR3 sequences, roughly three fifths seen once. Sequencing input: blood. These receptors were taken from a man between 60 and 70 years old in good health.

The chain carries TRBV7-7 and TRBJ1-2; 9 nucleotides agree with TRBD1. Germline-derived CDR1 and CDR2 are SSHAT and FNYEAQ (reference sequence). This CDR3 comprises 17 residues. The J segment lost 4 bases and the V segment lost 2 bases, leaving 11 bases of the junction unmatched. DNA for the CDR3: TGTGCCAGCAGCTTACACGGGACAGGGACAGACTTCTATGGCTACACCTTC. Protein: CASSLHGTGTDFYGYTF.

This clonotype was seen once. The V gene is TRBV6-7, the J gene TRBJ1-1; D unresolved. TRBV6-7 is an open reading frame, and its role is uncertain. The germline V and J ends were trimmed by 0 bases and 4 bases, with 15 bases remaining between them. The CDR3 runs to 16 residues. CDR3 in amino acids: CASSYSGKWAITEAFF. The CDR3 DNA reads TGTGCCAGCAGTTACTCTGGGAAGTGGGCGATCACTGAAGCTTTCTTT.

The sample holds one count of this clonotype. This chain uses TRBV29-1 with TRBJ2-3; 15 bases are shared with TRBD2. Losses at the gene ends were 3 bases for V and 2 bases for J; bases not matched to a gene: 6. The germline V gene encodes CDR1 SQVTM and CDR2 ANQGSEA. This CDR3 contains 17 residues. The CDR3 spells CSVEGLAGGWDTDTQYF. CDR3 DNA sequence: TGCAGCGTTGAGGGACTAGCGGGGGGATGGGACACAGATACGCAGTATTTT.

This chain uses TRBV28 with TRBJ1-1; tentative D call: TRBD1 (6 bases). Germline values: CDR1 MDHEN, CDR2 SYDVKM. V was pared by 4 bases and J by 7 bases, with 13 bases between. The CDR3 is 13 amino acids. CDR3 in DNA: TGTGCCAGCAGTTCCGGACAGTTTGGTGAAGCTTTCTTT. Protein product: CASSSGQFGEAFF.

The genes are TRBV15 and TRBJ2-1, with TRBD1 matching over 7 bases. The assigned J gene may be wrong: the sequence end matches TRBJ2-7 better. The CDR3 is made up of 14 amino acids. The germline CDR1 and CDR2 sequences are LNHNV and YYDKDF (reference sequence). CDR3 in amino acids: CATSIGQVYNEQYF. CDR3 bases: TGTGCCACCAGCATCGGACAGGTCTACAATGAGCAGTACTTC.

This clonotype was detected a few times. V usage is TRBV5-1 and J usage is TRBJ2-3; 8 nucleotides agree with TRBD2. Germline CDR1 and CDR2: SGHRS and YFSETQ. There are 16 residues in the CDR3. V gave up 4 bases and J gave up 3 bases; unmatched junction bases: 10. The CDR3 region is CASSQIIAGSTDTQYF. CDR3 DNA sequence: TGCGCCAGCAGCCAGATCATAGCGGGGTCGACAGATACGCAGTATTTT.

The chain has TRBV7-2 and TRBJ1-2, with TRBD1 matching over 7 bases. Germline-derived CDR1 and CDR2 are SGHTA and FQGNSA. The CDR3 contains 14 residues. V lost 4 bases to trimming and J lost 7 bases; unmatched junction nucleotides: 9. The CDR3 bases are TGTGCCAGCAGCTCCAGGGGGGGACGGGGTGGCTACACCTTC. The encoded protein is CASSSRGGRGGYTF.

This rearrangement joins TRBV5-1 to TRBJ2-7; D uncertain. Trimming shortened V by 0 bases and J by 4 bases, and 14 bases separated the two germline ends. The CDR3 runs 15 residues. Germline V CDR1 and CDR2: SGHRS, YFSETQ. The CDR3 protein is CASSLVGGYSYEQYF. The CDR3 coding sequence is TGCGCCAGCAGCTTGGTCGGCGGATACTCATACGAGCAGTACTTC. The full variable domain, completed using reference TRBV5-1 and TRBJ2-7, is KAGVTQTPRYLIKTRGQQVTLSCSPISGHRSVSWYQQTPGQGLQFLFEYFSETQRNKGNFPGRFSGRQFSNSRSEMNVSTLELGDSALYLCASSLVGGYSYEQYFGPGTRLTVT.

The chain links TRBV29-1 to TRBJ1-2, with D perhaps TRBD1 (6 bases). Looked up from germline, CDR1 is SQVTM and CDR2 is ANQGSEA. The CDR3 runs to 13 residues. Trimming removed 5 bases from V and 0 bases from J, with 10 bases in between. CDR3: CSVIYRANYGYTF. The CDR3, as DNA: TGCAGCGTTATTTACAGGGCTAACTATGGCTACACCTTC.

CDR3 region: CASSEFRGGDDIQYF. In nucleotides, the CDR3 is TGTGCCAGCAGTGAATTTAGGGGGGGGGACGACATTCAGTACTTC. The chain joins TRBV25-1 to TRBJ2-4, with D perhaps matching TRBD2 (7 bases). CDR3 length equals 15 residues. CDR1 is MGHDK, CDR2 SYGVNS, per germline. The ends were cut back, 1 base at V and 8 bases at J, with 15 bases in the middle.

This chain links TRBV28 with TRBJ2-7; D not resolved. Germline V gives CDR1 MDHEN, CDR2 SYDVKM. Between the trimmed V and J ends, which lost 5 bases and 1 base, there was a span of 15 bases. This CDR3 has 15 residues. In DNA form, the CDR3 reads TGTGCCAGCAGTAGATCATTTATACTATCCTACGAGCAGTACTTC. It yields the protein CASSRSFILSYEQYF.

This clonotype was recorded a few times. The chain uses TRBV27 and TRBJ2-6; tentatively, D is TRBD1 (6 bases). Per germline, CDR1 MNHEY and CDR2 SMNVEV (reference sequence). Trimming left V 5 bases short and J 1 base short, with 21 bases between. The CDR3 is made up of 19 amino acids. The CDR3 nucleotides are TGTGCCAGCAGTCGTATTATGGACAGCAGCCCATCTGGGGCCAACGTCCTGACTTTC. Translating gives CASSRIMDSSPSGANVLTF.

This clonotype appeared a single time. The chain has TRBV5-1 and TRBJ2-1, with 12 nucleotides matching TRBD1. Germline loops: CDR1 SGHRS, CDR2 YFSETQ. This CDR3 has 15 amino acids. The trim removed 4 bases at V and 6 bases at J, leaving 5 bases unmatched. In nucleotides, the CDR3 is TGCGCCAGCAGCCAGGGACAGGGGGCATTCAATGAGCAGTTCTTC. This codes for CASSQGQGAFNEQFF.

The rearrangement uses TRBV12-5 and TRBJ2-3, with 14 bases lining up with TRBD2. Germline CDR1 reads LGHNT; CDR2 reads FRNRAP. The CDR3 has 17 residues. J lost 9 bases, V lost 4 bases, and 12 bases had no gene match. In DNA, the CDR3 is TGTGCTAGTGGTTCTCGACTAGCGGGGGGGCCACGGCGGACGCAGTATTTT. Amino acids: CASGSRLAGGPRRTQYF.

The rearrangement uses TRBV4-2 and TRBJ2-3, with a weak D call TRBD2 (6 bases). Trimming took off 3 bases at V and 2 bases at J, with 9 bases between the two ends. The CDR3 runs to 14 residues. CDR1 and CDR2 (germline): LGHNA, YNFKEQ. CDR3 coding DNA: TGTGCCAGCAGCCAGAGGGAGGTCACAGATACGCAGTATTTT. It translates to CASSQREVTDTQYF.

The chain joins TRBV10-3 to TRBJ2-3; TRBD2 is a possible D gene (6 bases). The ends were cut back, 4 bases at V and 6 bases at J, with 14 bases in the middle. Per the germline V gene, CDR1 is ENHRY and CDR2 is SYGVKD. The CDR3 contains 14 residues. CDR3 sequence: CAISGGGVGDTQYF. The CDR3 DNA follows: TGTGCCATCAGTGGTGGAGGGGTTGGTGATACGCAGTATTTT.

This clonotype was found a few times. The rearrangement uses TRBV3-1 and TRBJ1-2; no reliable D call. Germline loops: CDR1 LGHDT, CDR2 YNNKEL (reference sequence). Trimming shortened V by 5 bases and J by 7 bases, and 17 bases separated the two germline ends. The CDR3 runs to 14 residues. DNA for the CDR3: TGTGCCAGCAGCTCTTCGGGCCAACGGAGTGGCTACACCTTC. It codes for CASSSSGQRSGYTF.

The chain has TRBV2 and TRBJ1-2; D perhaps matches TRBD1 (6 bases). The CDR3 loop spans 14 amino acids. Germline CDR1 is SNHLY and CDR2 is FYNNEI. The germline V and J ends were trimmed by 5 bases and 5 bases, with 15 bases remaining between them. The CDR3 is CASSPLDSLYGYTF. The CDR3 DNA reads as TGTGCCAGCAGTCCTTTGGACAGCTTATATGGCTACACCTTC.

This clonotype was observed a handful of times. CDR3 coding DNA: TGCGCCAGCAGCTTGGCCGACTTCCAAGGGGAGACCCAGTACTTC. Protein product: CASSLADFQGETQYF. The chain couples TRBV5-1 to TRBJ2-5, with D unresolved. Germline CDR1 and CDR2: SGHRS and YFSETQ. The CDR3 extends over 15 amino acids. The germline V and J ends were trimmed by 0 bases and 5 bases, with 14 bases remaining between them.

The chain joins TRBV28 to TRBJ2-7, with a weak D call TRBD1 (6 bases). The CDR3 has 12 residues. CDR1 is MDHEN and CDR2 is SYDVKM in the germline V gene. Between the trimmed V and J ends, which lost 7 bases and 6 bases, there was a span of 13 bases. As DNA, the CDR3 is TGTGCCAGCAAGGCAGGGGCTAGCGAGCAGTACTTC. Protein sequence: CASKAGASEQYF.

This clonotype was seen only a few times. The CDR3 coding sequence is TGCAGTGCTAAGGAAATTAGCGGGGAAGACAATGAGCAGTTCTTC. It translates to CSAKEISGEDNEQFF. This sequence joins TRBV20-1 and TRBJ2-1, with 8 bases lining up with TRBD2. Per germline, CDR1 DFQATT and CDR2 SNEGSKA (reference sequence). The CDR3 is made up of 15 amino acids. V lost 4 bases and J lost 5; bases outside the gene matches: 10.

This clonotype was detected a few times. This chain links TRBV6-2 or TRBV6-3 with TRBJ2-1; D unclear. V dropped 4 bases and J dropped 5 bases, with 3 bases sitting between them. Germline CDR1 reads MNHEY; CDR2 reads SVGEGT. The CDR3 covers 11 residues. The CDR3, as DNA: TGTGCCAGCAGTTTTCACAATGAGCAGTTCTTC. This encodes CASSFHNEQFF.